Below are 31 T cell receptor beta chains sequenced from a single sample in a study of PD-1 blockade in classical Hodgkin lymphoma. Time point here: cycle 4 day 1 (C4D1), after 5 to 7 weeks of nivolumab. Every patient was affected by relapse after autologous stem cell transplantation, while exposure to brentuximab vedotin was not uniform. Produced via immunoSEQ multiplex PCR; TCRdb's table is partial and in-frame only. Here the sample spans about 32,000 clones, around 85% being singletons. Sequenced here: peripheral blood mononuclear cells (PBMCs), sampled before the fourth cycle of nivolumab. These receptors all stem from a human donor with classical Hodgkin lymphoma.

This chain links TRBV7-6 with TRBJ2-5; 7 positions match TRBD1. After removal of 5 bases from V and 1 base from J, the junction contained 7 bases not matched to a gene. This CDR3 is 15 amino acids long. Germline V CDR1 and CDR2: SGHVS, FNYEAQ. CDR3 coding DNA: TGTGCCAGCAGCGGACCGGGACAGAGCCAAGAGACCCAGTACTTC. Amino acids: CASSGPGQSQETQYF.

The CDR3 loop reads CAISESQGAVYGYTF. The CDR3 coding sequence is TGTGCCATCAGTGAGTCACAGGGGGCGGTCTATGGCTACACCTTC. This rearrangement joins TRBV10-3 to TRBJ1-2; TRBD1 aligns across 9 bases. V gave up 0 bases and J gave up 4 bases; unmatched junction bases: 3. Germline V gene lookup returns CDR1 ENHRY and CDR2 SYGVKD. There are 15 residues in the CDR3.

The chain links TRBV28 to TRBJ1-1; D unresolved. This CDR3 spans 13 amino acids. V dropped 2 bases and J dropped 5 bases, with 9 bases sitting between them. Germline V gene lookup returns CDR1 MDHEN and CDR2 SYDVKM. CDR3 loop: CASSLRGWTEAFF. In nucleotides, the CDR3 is TGTGCCAGCAGTTTACGGGGATGGACTGAAGCTTTCTTT.

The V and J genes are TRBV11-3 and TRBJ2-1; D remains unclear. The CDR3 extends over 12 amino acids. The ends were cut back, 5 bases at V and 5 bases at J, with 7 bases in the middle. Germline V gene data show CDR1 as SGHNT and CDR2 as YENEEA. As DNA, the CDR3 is TGTGCCAGCAGCGAGCTTAACAATGAGCAGTTCTTC. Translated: CASSELNNEQFF.

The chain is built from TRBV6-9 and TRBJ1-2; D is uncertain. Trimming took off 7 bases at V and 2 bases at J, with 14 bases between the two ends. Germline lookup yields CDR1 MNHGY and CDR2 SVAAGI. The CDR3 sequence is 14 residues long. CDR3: CASITLPANYGYTF. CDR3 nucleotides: TGTGCCAGCATTACTCTCCCTGCCAACTATGGCTACACCTTC.

Written as DNA, the CDR3 is TGTGCCAGCAGCTTATCCGGGGCTAACTATGGCTACACCTTC. It is translated as CASSLSGANYGYTF. The chain joins TRBV7-3 to TRBJ1-2; D gene unclear. Germline values: CDR1 SGHTA, CDR2 FQGTGA. The CDR3 runs 14 residues. Trimming pared 2 bases from V and 0 bases from J, leaving 7 bases between.

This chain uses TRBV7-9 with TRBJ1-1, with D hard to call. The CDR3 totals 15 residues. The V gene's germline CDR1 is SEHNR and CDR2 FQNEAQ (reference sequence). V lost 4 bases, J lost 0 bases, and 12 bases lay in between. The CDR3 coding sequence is TGTGCCAGCAGCTCCGATGACACATTGAACACTGAAGCTTTCTTT. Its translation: CASSSDDTLNTEAFF. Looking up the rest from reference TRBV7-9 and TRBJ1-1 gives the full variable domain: DTGVSQNPRHKITKRGQNVTFRCDPISEHNRLYWYRQTLGQGPEFLTYFQNEAQLEKSRLLSDRFSAERPKGSFSTLEIQRTEQGDSAMYLCASSSDDTLNTEAFFGQGTRLTVV.

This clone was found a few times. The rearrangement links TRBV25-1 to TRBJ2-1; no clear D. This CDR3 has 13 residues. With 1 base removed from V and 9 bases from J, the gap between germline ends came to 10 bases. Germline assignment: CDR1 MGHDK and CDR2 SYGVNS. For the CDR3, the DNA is TGTGCCAGCAGTGAATCTTCCCCGAGTGAGCAGTTCTTC. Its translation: CASSESSPSEQFF.

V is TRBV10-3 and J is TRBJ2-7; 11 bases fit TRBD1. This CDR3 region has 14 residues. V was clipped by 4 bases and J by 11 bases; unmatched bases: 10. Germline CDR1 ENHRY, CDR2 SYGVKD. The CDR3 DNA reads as TGTGCCATCAGTGGGGGACCGGGACAGGGGGAGAAGTACTTC. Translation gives CAISGGPGQGEKYF.

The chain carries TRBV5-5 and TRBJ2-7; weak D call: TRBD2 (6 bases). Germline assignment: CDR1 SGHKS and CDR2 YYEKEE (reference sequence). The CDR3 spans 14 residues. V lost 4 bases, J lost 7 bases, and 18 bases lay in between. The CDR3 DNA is TGTGCCAGCAGCCACGGACGGCCCCGGGGGGAGCAGTACGTC. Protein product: CASSHGRPRGEQYV.

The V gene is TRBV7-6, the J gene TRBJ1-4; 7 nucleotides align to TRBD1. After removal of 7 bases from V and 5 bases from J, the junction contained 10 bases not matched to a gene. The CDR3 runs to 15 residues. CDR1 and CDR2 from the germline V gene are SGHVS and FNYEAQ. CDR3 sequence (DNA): TGTGCCAGCACCTGGGGCGACAGGGCAAATGAAAAACTGTTTTTT. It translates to CASTWGDRANEKLFF. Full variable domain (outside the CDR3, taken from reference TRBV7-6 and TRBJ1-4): GAGVSQSPRYKVTKRGQDVALRCDPISGHVSLYWYRQALGQGPEFLTYFNYEAQQDKSGLPNDRFSAERPEGSISTLTIQRTEQRDSAMYRCASTWGDRANEKLFFGSGTQLSVL.

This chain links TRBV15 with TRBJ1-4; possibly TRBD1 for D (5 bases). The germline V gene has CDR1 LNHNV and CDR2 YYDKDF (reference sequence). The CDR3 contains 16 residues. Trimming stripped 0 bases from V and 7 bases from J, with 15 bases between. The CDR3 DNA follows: TGTGCCACCAGCAGAGATGTTGGGGCCCTAAGTGAAAAACTGTTTTTT. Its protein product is CATSRDVGALSEKLFF.

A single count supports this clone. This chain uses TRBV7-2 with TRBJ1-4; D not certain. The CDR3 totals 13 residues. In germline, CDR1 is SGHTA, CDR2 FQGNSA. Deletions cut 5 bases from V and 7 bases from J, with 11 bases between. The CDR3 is CASSGYIPEKLFF. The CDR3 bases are TGTGCCAGCAGCGGATACATCCCTGAAAAACTGTTTTTT.

CDR3 sequence: CASSIDLATRSYEQYF. The CDR3 coding sequence is TGTGCCAGTAGTATAGACTTAGCTACCCGATCCTACGAGCAGTACTTC. The chain couples TRBV19 to TRBJ2-7, with D unclear. Germline-derived CDR1 and CDR2 are LNHDA and SQIVND (reference sequence). CDR3 length: 16 amino acids. V lost 0 bases, J lost 1 base, and 13 bases lay in between.

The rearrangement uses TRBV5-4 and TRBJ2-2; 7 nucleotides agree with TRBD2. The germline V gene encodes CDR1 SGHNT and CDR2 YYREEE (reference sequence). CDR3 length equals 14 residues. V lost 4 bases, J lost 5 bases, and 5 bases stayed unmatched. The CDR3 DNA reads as TGTGCCAGCAGCCCGGGGAGGGATACCGGGGAGCTGTTTTTT. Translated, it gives CASSPGRDTGELFF. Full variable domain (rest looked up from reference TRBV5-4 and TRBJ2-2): ETGVTQSPTHLIKTRGQQVTLRCSSQSGHNTVSWYQQALGQGPQFIFQYYREEENGRGNFPPRFSGLQFPNYSSELNVNALELDDSALYLCASSPGRDTGELFFGEGSRLTVL.

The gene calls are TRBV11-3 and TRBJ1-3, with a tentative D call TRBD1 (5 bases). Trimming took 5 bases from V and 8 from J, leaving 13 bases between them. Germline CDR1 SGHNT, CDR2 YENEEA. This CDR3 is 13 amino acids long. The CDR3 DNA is TGTGCCAGCAGCAGGGACCTGGGGGACACCATATATTTT. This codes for CASSRDLGDTIYF.

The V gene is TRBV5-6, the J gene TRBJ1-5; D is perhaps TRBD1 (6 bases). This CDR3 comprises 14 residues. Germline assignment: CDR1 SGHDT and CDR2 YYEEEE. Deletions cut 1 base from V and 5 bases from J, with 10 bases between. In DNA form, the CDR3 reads TGTGCCAGCAGCTTGAGGGGGTCGCATCAGCCCCAGCATTTT. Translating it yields CASSLRGSHQPQHF.

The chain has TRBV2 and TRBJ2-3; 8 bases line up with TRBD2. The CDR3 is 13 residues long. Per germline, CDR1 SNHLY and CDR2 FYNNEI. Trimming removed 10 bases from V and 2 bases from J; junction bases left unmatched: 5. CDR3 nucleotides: TGTGCCACAACTAGCGGCTACACAGATACGCAGTATTTT. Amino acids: CATTSGYTDTQYF.

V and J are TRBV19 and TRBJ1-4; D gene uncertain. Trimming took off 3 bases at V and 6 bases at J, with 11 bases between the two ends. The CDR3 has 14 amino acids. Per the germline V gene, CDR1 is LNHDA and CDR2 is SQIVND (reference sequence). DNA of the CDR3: TGTGCCAGTAGTATTGAGTTGGCTGATGAAAAACTGTTTTTT. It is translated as CASSIELADEKLFF.

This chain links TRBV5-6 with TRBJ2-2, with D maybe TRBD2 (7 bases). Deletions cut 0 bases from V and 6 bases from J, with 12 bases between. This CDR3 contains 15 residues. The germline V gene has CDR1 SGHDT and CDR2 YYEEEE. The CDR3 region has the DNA TGTGCCAGCAGCTTGGCTCAGGGGAGGGCCGGGGAGCTGTTTTTT. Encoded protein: CASSLAQGRAGELFF.

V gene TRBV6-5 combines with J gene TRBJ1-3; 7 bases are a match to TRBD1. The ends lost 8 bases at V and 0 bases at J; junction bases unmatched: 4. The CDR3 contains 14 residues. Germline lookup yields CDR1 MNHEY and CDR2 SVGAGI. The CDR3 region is CASRQGYSGNTIYF. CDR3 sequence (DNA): TGTGCCAGCCGACAGGGTTACTCTGGAAACACCATATATTTT.

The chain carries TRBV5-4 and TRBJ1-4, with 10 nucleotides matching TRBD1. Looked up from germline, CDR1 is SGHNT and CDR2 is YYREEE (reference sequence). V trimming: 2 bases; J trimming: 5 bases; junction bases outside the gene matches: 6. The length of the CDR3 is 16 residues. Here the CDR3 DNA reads TGTGCCAGCAGCTTAGATCCGGGACAGGGGAATGAAAAACTGTTTTTT. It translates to CASSLDPGQGNEKLFF.

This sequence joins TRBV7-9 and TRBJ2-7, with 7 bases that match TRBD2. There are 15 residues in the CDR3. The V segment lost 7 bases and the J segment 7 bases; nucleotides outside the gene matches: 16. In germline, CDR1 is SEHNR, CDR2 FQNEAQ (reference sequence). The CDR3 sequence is CASTFGGLVGSEQYF. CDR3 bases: TGTGCCAGCACCTTTGGCGGACTAGTGGGTAGTGAGCAGTACTTC. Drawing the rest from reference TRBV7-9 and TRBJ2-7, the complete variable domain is DTGVSQNPRHKITKRGQNVTFRCDPISEHNRLYWYRQTLGQGPEFLTYFQNEAQLEKSRLLSDRFSAERPKGSFSTLEIQRTEQGDSAMYLCASTFGGLVGSEQYFGPGTRLTVT.

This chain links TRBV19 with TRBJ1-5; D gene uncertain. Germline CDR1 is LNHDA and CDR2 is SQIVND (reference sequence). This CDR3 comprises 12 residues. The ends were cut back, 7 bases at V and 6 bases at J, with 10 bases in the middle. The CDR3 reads CASTLPPQPQHF. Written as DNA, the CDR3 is TGTGCCAGTACCCTACCTCCTCAGCCCCAGCATTTT.

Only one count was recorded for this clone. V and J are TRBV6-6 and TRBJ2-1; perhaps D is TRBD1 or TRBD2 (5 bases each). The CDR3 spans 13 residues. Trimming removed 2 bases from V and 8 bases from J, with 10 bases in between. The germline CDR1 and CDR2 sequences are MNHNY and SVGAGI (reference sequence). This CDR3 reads CASSYARDHEQFF. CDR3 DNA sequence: TGTGCCAGCAGTTACGCCAGGGACCATGAGCAGTTCTTC.

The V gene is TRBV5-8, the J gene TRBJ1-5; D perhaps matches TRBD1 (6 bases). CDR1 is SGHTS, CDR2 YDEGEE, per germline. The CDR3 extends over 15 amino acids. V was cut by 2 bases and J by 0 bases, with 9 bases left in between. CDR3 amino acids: CASSFSGASNQPQHF. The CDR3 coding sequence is TGTGCCAGCAGCTTTTCGGGGGCTAGCAATCAGCCCCAGCATTTT.

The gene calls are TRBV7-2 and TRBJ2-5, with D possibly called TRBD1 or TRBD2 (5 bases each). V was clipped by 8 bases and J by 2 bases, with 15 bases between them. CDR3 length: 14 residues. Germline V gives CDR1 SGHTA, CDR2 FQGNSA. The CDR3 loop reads CASGRRWGQETQYF. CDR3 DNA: TGTGCCAGCGGCCGGCGGTGGGGGCAAGAGACCCAGTACTTC. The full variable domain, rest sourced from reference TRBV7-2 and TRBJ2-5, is GAGVSQSPSNKVTEKGKDVELRCDPISGHTALYWYRQSLGQGLEFLIYFQGNSAPDKSGLPSDRFSAERTGGSVSTLTIQRTQQEDSAVYLCASGRRWGQETQYFGPGTRLLVL.

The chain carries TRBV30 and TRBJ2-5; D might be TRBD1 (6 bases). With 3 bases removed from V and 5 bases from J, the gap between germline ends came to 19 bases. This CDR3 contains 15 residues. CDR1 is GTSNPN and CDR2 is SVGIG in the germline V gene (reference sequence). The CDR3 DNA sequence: TGTGCCTGGAGCCCCTCCAGGGGCCCGGGGGAGACCCAGTACTTC. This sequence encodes CAWSPSRGPGETQYF. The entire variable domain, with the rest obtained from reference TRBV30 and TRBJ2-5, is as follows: SQTIHQWPATLVQPVGSPLSLECTVEGTSNPNLYWYRQAAGRGLQLLFYSVGIGQISSEVPQNLSASRPQDRQFILSSKKLLLSDSGFYLCAWSPSRGPGETQYFGPGTRLLVL.

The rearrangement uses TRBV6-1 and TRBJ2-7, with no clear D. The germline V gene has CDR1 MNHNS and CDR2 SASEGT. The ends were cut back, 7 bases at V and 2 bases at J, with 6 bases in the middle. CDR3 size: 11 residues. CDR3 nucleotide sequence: TGTGCCAGCACCGACACCTACGAGCAGTACGTC. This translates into CASTDTYEQYV.

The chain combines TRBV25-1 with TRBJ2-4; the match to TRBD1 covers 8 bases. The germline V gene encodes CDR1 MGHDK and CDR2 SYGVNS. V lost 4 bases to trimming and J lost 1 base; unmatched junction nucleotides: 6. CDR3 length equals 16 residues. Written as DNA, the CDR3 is TGTGCCAGCAGTGGGCAGGGGGCTTCGGCCAAAAACATTCAGTACTTC. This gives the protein CASSGQGASAKNIQYF.

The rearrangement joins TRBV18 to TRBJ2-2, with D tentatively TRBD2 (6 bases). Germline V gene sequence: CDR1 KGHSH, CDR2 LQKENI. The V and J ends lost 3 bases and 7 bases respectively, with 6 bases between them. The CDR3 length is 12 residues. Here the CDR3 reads CASSPGGGELFF. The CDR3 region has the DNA TGTGCCAGCTCACCGGGAGGCGGGGAGCTGTTTTTT.